Listed below are T cell receptor beta chains from one sample, sequenced in a study of long-term antiretroviral therapy in people with HIV. Repertoires were generated with immunoSEQ multiplex PCR, while TCRdb's copy carries only in-frame clones and drops some. This sample carries approximately 45,000 clones, about 89% of them seen once, and the ten largest clones take 5.1%. Sample: unsorted PBMCs, taken 0.1 years before starting antiretroviral therapy. The receptors were sampled from a woman aged 45-65 years with HIV. CDR3s include the opening cysteine and the closing phenylalanine or tryptophan. Fields, in order: clone size, D gene, V gene, J gene, CDR3 protein, CDR3 DNA. A D gene is named only where the DNA matches it firmly. The size field is filled for only some rows; it gives once, few, many or a size class.

.,.,TRBV6-6,TRBJ1-1,CASSYSMDGLEAFF,TGTGCCAGCAGTTACTCGATGGACGGCCTTGAAGCTTTCTTT
.,TRBD2,TRBV29-1,TRBJ2-5,CSVESRGGQETQYF,TGCAGCGTTGAGAGCCGGGGAGGGCAAGAGACCCAGTACTTC
few,.,TRBV5-1,TRBJ1-1,CASSLWGGEAFF,TGCGCCAGCAGCTTGTGGGGCGGGGAAGCTTTCTTT
.,.,TRBV5-1,TRBJ1-6,CASSLFLGGGSPLHF,TGCGCCAGCAGCTTGTTCCTAGGAGGGGGATCACCCCTCCACTTT
.,TRBD1,TRBV19,TRBJ1-1,CASSHRDRGRWDTEAFF,TGTGCCAGTAGTCACCGGGACAGGGGTAGGTGGGACACTGAAGCTTTCTTT
.,.,TRBV29-1,TRBJ1-1,CSVETNTEAFF,TGCAGCGTTGAAACGAACACTGAAGCTTTCTTT
few,TRBD2,TRBV5-1,TRBJ2-7,CASSPPGGFGRYEQYF,TGCGCCAGCAGCCCTCCGGGAGGGTTCGGCCGGTACGAGCAGTACTTC
once,TRBD2,TRBV9,TRBJ2-5,CASSVGSSGGGSETQYF,TGTGCCAGCAGCGTAGGTTCTAGCGGGGGGGGTTCAGAGACCCAGTACTTC
.,.,TRBV1,TRBJ1-6,CTSSQEVRGSHVVHSPLHF,TGCACCAGCAGCCAAGAAGTCAGGGGAAGTCACGTCGTGCATTCACCCCTCCACTTT
.,.,TRBV7-6,TRBJ1-1,CASSVEVNTEAFF,TGTGCCAGCAGCGTTGAGGTGAACACTGAAGCTTTCTTT